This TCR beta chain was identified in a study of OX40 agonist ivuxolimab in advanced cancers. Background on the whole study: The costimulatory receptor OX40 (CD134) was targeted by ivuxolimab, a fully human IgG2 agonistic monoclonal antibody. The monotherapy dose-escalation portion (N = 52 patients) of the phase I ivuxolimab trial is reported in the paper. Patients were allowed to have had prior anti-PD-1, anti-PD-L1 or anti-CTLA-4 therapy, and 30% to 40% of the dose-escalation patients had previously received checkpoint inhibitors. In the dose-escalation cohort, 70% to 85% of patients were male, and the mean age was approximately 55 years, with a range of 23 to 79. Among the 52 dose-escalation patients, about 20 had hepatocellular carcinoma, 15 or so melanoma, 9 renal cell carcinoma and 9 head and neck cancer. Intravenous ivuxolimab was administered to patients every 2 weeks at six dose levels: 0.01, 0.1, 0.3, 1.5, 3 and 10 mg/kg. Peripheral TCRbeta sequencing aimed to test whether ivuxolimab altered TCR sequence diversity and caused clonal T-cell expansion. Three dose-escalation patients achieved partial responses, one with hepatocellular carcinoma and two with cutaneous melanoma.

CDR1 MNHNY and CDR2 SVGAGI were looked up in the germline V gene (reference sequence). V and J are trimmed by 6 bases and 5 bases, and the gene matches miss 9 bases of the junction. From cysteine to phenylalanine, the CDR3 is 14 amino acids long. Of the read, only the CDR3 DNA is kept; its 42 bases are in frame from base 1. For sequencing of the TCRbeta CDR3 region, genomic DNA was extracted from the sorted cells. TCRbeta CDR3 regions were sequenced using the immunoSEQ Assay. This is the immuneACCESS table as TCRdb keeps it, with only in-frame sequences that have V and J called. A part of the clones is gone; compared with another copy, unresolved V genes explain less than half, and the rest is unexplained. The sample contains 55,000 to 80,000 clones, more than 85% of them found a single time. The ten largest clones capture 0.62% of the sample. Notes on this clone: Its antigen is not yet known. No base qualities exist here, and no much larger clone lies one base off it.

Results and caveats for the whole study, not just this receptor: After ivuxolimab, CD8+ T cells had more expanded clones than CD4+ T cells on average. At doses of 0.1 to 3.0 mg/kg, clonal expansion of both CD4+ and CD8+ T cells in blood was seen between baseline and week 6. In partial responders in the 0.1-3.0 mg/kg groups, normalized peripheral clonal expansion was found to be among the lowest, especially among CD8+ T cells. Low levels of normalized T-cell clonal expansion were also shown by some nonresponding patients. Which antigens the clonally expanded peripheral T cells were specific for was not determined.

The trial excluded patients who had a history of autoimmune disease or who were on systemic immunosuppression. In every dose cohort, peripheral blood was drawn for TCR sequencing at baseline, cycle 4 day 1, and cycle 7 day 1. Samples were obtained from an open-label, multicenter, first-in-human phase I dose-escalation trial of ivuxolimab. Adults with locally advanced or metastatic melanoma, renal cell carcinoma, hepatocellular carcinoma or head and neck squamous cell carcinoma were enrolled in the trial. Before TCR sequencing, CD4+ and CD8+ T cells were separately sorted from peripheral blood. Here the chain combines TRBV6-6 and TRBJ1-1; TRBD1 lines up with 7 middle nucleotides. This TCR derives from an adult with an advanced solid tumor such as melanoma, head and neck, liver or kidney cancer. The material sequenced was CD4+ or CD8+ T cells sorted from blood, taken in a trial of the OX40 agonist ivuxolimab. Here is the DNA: TGTGCCAGCAGGCTCTCAGGGGGAGGAACTGAAGCTTTCTTT. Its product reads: CASRLSGGGTEAFF.